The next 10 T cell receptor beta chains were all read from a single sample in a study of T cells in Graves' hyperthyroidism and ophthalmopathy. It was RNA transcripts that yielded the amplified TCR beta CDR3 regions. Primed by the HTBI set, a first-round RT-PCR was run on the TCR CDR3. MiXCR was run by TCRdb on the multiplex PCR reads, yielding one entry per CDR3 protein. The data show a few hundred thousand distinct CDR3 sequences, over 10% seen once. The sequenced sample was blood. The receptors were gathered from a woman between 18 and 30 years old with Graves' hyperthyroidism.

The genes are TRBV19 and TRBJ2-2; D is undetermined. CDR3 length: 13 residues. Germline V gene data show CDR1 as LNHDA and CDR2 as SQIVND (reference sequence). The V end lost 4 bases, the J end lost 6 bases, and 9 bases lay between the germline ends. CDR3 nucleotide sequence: TGTGCCAGTAGTAAACAACACCCCGGGGAGCTGTTTTTT. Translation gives CASSKQHPGELFF.

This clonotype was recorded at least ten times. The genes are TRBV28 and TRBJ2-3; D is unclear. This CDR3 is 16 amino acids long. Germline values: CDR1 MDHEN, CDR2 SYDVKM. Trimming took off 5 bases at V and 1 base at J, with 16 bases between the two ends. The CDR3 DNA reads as TGTGCCAGCAGTCCAACCCTGGCCTCACGCACAGATACGCAGTATTTT. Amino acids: CASSPTLASRTDTQYF.

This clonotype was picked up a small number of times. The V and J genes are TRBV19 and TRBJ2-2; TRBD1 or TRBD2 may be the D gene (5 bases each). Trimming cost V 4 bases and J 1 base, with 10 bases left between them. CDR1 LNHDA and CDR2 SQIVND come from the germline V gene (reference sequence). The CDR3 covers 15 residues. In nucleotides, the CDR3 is TGTGCCAGTAGTACGGGGCCCCAGAACACCGGGGAGCTGTTTTTT. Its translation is CASSTGPQNTGELFF. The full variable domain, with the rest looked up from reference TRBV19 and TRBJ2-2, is DGGITQSPKYLFRKEGQNVTLSCEQNLNHDAMYWYRQDPGQGLRLIYYSQIVNDFQKGDIAEGYSVSREKKESFPLTVTSAQKNPTAFYLCASSTGPQNTGELFFGEGSRLTVL.

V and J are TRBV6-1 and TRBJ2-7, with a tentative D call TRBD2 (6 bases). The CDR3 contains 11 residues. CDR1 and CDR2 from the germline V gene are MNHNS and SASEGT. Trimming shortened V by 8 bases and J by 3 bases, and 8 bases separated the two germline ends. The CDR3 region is CASGRHYEQYF. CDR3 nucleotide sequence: TGTGCCAGCGGGAGGCACTACGAGCAGTACTTC.

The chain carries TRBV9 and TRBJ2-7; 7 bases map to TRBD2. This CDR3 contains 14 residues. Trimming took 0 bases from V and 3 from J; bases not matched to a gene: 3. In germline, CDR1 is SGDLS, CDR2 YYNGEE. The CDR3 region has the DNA TGTGCCAGCAGCGTAGGAGCGGGATTCTACGAGCAGTACTTC. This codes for CASSVGAGFYEQYF.

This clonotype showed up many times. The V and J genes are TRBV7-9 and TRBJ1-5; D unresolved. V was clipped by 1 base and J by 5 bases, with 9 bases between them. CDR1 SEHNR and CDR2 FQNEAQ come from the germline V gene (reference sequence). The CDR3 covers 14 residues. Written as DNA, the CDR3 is TGTGCCAGCAGCTTAGGATACAGTGATCAGCCCCAGCATTTT. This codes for CASSLGYSDQPQHF.

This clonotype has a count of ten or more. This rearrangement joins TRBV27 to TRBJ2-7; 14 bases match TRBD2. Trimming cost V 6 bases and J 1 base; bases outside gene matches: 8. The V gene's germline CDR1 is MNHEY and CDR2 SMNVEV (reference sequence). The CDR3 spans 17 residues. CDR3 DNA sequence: TGTGCCAGCAGCGGGACTAGCGGGAGCGATAATTCCTACGAGCAGTACTTC. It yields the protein CASSGTSGSDNSYEQYF.

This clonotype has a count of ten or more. CDR3 nucleotides: TGTGCCAGCAGCTTAACGGTTAGGGGAACTGAAGCTTTCTTT. It specifies CASSLTVRGTEAFF. The rearrangement joins TRBV7-3 to TRBJ1-1, with D perhaps matching TRBD1 (5 bases). This CDR3 region has 14 residues. V was pared by 0 bases and J by 5 bases, with 10 bases between. CDR1 is SGHTA, CDR2 FQGTGA, per germline.

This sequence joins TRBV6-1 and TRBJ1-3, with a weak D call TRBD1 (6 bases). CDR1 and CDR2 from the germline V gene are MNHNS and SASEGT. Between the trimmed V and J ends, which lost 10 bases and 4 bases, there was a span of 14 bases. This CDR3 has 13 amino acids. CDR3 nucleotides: TGTGCCACCCAACAGGGAGCCGGAAACACCATATATTTT. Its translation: CATQQGAGNTIYF.

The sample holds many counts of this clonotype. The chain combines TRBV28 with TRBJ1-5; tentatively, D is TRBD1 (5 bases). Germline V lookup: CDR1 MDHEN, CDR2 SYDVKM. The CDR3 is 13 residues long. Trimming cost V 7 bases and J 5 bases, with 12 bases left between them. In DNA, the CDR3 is TGTGCCAGCACCTCGGGACGGTATCAGCCCCAGCATTTT. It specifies CASTSGRYQPQHF. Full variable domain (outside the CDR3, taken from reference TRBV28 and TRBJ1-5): DVKVTQSSRYLVKRTGEKVFLECVQDMDHENMFWYRQDPGLGLRLIYFSYDVKMKEKGDIPEGYSVSREKKERFSLILESASTNQTSMYLCASTSGRYQPQHFGDGTRLSIL.